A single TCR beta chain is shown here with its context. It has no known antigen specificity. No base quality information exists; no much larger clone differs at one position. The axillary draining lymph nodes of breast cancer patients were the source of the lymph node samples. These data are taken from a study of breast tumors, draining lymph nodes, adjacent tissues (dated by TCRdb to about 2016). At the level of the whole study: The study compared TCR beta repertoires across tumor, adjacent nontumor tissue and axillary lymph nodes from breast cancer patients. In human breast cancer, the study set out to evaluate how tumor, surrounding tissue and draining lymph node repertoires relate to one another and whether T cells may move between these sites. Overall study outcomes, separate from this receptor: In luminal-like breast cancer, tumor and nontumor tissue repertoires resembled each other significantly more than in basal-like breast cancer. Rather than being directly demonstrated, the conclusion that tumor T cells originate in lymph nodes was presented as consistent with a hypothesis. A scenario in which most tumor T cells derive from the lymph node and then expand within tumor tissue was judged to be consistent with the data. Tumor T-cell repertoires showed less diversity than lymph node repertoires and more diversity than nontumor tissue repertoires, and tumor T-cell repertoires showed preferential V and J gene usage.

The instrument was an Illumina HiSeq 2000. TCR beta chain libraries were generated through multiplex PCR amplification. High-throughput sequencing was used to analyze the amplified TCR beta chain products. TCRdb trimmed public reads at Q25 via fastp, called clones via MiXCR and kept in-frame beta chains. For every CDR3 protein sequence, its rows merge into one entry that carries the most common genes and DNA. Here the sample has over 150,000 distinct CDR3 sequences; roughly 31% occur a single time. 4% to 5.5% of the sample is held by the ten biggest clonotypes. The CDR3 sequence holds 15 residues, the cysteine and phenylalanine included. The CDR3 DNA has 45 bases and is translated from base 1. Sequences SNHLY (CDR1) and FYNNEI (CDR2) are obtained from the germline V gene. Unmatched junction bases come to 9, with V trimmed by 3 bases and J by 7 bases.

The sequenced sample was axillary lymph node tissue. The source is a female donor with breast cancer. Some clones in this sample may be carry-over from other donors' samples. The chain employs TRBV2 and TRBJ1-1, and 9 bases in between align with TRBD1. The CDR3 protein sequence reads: CASSDPGTGSGEAFF. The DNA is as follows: TGTGCCAGCAGTGATCCCGGGACAGGGTCGGGTGAAGCTTTCTTT. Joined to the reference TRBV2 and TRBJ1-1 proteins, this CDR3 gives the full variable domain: EPEVTQTPSHQVTQMGQEVILRCVPISNHLYFYWYRQILGQKVEFLVSFYNNEISEKSEIFDDQFSVERPDGSNFTLKIRSTKLEDSAMYFCASSDPGTGSGEAFFGQGTRLTVV.